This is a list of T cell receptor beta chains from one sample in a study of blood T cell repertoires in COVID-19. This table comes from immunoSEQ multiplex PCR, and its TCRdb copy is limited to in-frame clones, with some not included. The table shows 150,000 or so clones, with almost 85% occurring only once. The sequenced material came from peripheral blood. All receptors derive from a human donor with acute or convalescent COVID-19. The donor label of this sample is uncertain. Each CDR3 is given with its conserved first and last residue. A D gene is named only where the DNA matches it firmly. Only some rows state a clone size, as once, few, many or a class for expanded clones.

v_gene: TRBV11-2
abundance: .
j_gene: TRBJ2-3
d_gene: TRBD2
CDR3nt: TGTGCCAGCAGCTCTATAGGGACTAGCGGGGGTGCTACAGATACGCAGTATTTT
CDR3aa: CASSSIGTSGGATDTQYF

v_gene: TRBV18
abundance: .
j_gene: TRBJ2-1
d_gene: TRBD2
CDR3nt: TGTGCCAGCTCGACGGGGAAGAGCGGGGGAGTTTCCTACAATGAGCAGTTCTTC
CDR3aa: CASSTGKSGGVSYNEQFF

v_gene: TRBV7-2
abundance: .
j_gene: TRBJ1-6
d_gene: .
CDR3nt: TGTGCCAGCAGTCGGGACACCAGCTCCTATAATTCACCCCTCCACTTT
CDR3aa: CASSRDTSSYNSPLHF

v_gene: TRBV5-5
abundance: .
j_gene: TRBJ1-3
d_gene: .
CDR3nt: TGTGCCAGCAGTGTGCGGGTCGCCGGAAACACCATATATTTT
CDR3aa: CASSVRVAGNTIYF

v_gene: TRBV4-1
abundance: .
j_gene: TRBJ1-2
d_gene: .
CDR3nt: TGCGCCAGCAGCCAACAGAACCAGTGGGGGGATGGCTACACCTTC
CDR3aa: CASSQQNQWGDGYTF

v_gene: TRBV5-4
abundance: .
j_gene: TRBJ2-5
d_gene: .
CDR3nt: TGTGCCAGCAGCCCCGGGGTGTACCAAGAGACCCAGTACTTC
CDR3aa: CASSPGVYQETQYF

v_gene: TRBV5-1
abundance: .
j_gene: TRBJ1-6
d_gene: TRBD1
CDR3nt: TGCGCCAGCAGCTTCGGGACAGCGAATTCACCCCTCCACTTT
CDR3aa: CASSFGTANSPLHF

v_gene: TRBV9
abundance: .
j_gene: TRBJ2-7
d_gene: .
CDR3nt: TGTGCCAGCAGCGGACGACAGACTAGTCTCGCCGAGCAGTACTTC
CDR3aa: CASSGRQTSLAEQYF

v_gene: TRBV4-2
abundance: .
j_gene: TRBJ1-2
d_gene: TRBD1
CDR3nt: TGTGCCAGCAGCCGGGACAGGGGGAGACCTAACTATGGCTACACCTTC
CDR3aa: CASSRDRGRPNYGYTF

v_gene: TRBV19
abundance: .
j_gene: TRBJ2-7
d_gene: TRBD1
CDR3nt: TGTGCCAGTACCCCGGGACAGGGTGGTCGTCTCTCCTTC
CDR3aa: CASTPGQGGRLSF

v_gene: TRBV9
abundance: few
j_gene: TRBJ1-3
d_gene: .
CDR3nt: TGTGCCAGCAGCGTAGGGCGGGCTGGAAACACCATATATTTT
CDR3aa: CASSVGRAGNTIYF

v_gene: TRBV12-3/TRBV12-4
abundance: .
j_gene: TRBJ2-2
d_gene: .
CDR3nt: TGTGCCGGACAAGGGACCGGGGAGCTGTTTTTT
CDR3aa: CAGQGTGELFF

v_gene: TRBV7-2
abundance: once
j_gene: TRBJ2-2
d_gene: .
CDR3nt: TGTGCCAGCAGGACCCGGGACTCCGGGAACACCGGGGAGCTGTTTTTT
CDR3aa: CASRTRDSGNTGELFF

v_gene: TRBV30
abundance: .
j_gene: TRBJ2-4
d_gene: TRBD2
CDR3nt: TGTGCCTGGAGTCTGGGGGGGTTAGCCAAAAACATTCAGTACTTC
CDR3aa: CAWSLGGLAKNIQYF

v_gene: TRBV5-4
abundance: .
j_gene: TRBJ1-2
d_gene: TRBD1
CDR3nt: TGTGCCAGCAGCTCCCCAGGGGGTGGCTACACCTTC
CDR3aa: CASSSPGGGYTF

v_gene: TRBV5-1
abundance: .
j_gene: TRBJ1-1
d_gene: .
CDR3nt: TGCGCCAGCAGCTTGGCCCTCCAACGGTCTAAAGACACTGAAGCTTTCTTT
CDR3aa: CASSLALQRSKDTEAFF

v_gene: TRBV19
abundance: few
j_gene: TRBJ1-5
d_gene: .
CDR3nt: TGTGCCAGTAGTATAGATGAACAGGAGCCCCAGCATTTT
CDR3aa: CASSIDEQEPQHF

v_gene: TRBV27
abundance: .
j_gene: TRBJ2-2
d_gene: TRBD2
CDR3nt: TGTGCCAGCAGTCATTCCCGCGGGGGGCGGGCCGGGGAGCTGTTTTTT
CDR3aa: CASSHSRGGRAGELFF

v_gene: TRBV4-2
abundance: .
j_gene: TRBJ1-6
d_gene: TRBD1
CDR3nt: TGTGCCAGCAGCCAAGACCTAAGATGGGGACAGGGGGGATCACCCCTCCACTTT
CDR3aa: CASSQDLRWGQGGSPLHF

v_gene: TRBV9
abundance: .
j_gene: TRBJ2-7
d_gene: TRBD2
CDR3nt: TGTGCCAGCAGCGTCCTAGCGGGGTTGTCCTACGAGCAGTACTTC
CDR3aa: CASSVLAGLSYEQYF

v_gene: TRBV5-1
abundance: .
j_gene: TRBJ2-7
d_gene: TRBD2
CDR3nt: TGCGCCAGCAGCTTGGAGGCGGGGGGACTCTACGAGCAGTACTTC
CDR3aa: CASSLEAGGLYEQYF

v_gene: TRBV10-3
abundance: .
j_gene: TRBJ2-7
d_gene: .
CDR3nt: TGTGCCATCTCGGACACCGCCTACGAGCAGTACTTC
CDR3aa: CAISDTAYEQYF

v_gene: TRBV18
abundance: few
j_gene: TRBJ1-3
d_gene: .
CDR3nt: TGTGCCAGCTCACCACCCGCAGGGGAGAGAAACACCATATATTTT
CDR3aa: CASSPPAGERNTIYF

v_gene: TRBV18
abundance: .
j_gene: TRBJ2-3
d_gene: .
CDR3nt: TGTGCCAGCGTCAGGCGCCCTAGCACAGATACGCAGTATTTT
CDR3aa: CASVRRPSTDTQYF

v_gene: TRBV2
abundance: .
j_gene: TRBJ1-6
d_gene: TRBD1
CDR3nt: TGTGCCAGCACTCCCGGGACAGGGGACAGTTCACCCCTCCACTTT
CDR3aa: CASTPGTGDSSPLHF

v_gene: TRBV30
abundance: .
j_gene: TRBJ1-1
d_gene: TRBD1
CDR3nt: TGTGCCTGGAGTGGCGGGACAGCGCCCTACGCTTTCTTT
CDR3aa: CAWSGGTAPYAFF

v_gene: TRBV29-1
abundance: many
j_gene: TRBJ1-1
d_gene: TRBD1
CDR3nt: TGCAGCGTCCTAGGACAGGGCTCCACTGAAGCTTTCTTT
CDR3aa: CSVLGQGSTEAFF

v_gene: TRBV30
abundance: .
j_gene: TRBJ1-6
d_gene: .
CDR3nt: TGTGCCTCTCAACCAAACGGACTGAGTTCACCCCTCCACTTT
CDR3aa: CASQPNGLSSPLHF

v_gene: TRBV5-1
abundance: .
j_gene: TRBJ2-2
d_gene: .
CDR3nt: TGCGCCAGCAGCGGGACATTAAACACCGGGGAGCTGTTTTTT
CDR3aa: CASSGTLNTGELFF

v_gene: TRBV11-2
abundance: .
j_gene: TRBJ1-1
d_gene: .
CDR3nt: TGTGCCAGCAGCCCCTCACTCGAGGCTTTCTTT
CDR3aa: CASSPSLEAFF

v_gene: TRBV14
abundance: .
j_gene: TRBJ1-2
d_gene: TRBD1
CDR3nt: TGTGCCAGCAGCCACCTCCGAGGGGACAGGGCTAACTATGGCTACACCTTC
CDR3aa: CASSHLRGDRANYGYTF

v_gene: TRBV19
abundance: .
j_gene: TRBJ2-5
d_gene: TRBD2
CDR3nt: TGTGCCAGTAGTACCATTAGCGGGGGGGCCAGAGAGACCCAGTACTTC
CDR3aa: CASSTISGGARETQYF

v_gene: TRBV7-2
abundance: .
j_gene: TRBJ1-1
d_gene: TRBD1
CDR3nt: TGTGCCAGCAGCTTGCCAGGGGGATTGACTGAAGCTTTCTTT
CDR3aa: CASSLPGGLTEAFF

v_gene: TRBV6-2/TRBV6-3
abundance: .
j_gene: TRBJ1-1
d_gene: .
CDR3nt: TGTGCCAGCAGCTCAACAGGTCGCATGAACACTGAAGCTTTCTTT
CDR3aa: CASSSTGRMNTEAFF

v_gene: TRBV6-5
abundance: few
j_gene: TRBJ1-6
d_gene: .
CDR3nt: TGTGCCAGCAGTTTTGGACAAAATTCACCCCTCCACTTT
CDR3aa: CASSFGQNSPLHF

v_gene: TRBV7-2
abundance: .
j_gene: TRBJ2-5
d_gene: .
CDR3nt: TGTGCCAGCAGCCCCCTGGTTGTGGGCACAGAGACCCAGTACTTC
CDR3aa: CASSPLVVGTETQYF

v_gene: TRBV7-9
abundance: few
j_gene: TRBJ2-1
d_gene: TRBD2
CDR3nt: TGTGCCAGCAGCTCCGGGCGGGGGGCCGCCAGCTCCTACAATGAGCAGTTCTTC
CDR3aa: CASSSGRGAASSYNEQFF

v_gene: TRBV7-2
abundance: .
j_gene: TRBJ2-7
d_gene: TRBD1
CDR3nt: TGTGCCAGCAGAGAAGGGGGACAGGGGGCCTACGAGCAGTACTTC
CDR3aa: CASREGGQGAYEQYF

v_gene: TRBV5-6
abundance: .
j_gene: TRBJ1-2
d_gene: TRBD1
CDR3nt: TGTGCCAGCAGCTGGGACAGGATTGCCGACTATGGCTACACCTTC
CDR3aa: CASSWDRIADYGYTF

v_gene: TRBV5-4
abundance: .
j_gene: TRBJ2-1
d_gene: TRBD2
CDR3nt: TGTGCCAGCAGGGGTGAACTAGCGGGGGGTTATGAGCAGTTCTTC
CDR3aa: CASRGELAGGYEQFF

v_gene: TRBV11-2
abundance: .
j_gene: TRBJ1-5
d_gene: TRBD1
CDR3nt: TGTGCCAGCAGCCGAACAGGGGGCAATCAGCCCCAGCATTTT
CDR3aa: CASSRTGGNQPQHF

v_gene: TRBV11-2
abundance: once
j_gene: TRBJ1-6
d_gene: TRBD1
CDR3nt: TGTGCCAGCAGCTTACTGCCCGGACAGGGGATCGTCAATTCACCCCTCCACTTT
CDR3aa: CASSLLPGQGIVNSPLHF

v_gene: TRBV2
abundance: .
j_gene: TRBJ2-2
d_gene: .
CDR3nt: TGTGCCAGCAGTGAACAGGGTCTAGAGTTCGGGGAGCTGTTTTTT
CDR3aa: CASSEQGLEFGELFF

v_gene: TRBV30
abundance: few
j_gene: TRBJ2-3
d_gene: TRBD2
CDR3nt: TGTGCCTGGAGTGTGCGACTAGCGGGACGTACGCAGTATTTT
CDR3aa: CAWSVRLAGRTQYF

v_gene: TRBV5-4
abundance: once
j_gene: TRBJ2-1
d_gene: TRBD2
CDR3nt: TGTGCCAGCAGCTTGGCCGGTGCGGGGGAGTGGAAGCAGTTCTTC
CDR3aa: CASSLAGAGEWKQFF

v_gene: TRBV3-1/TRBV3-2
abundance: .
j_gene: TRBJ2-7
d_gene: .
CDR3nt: TGTGCCAGCAGCCAAGGCACAGGGTCCGACGAGCAGTACTTC
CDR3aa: CASSQGTGSDEQYF

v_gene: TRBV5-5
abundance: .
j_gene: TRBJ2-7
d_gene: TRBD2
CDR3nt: TGTGCCAGCACCCGTCTAGCGGGCGGTTTACACGAGCAGTACTTC
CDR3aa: CASTRLAGGLHEQYF

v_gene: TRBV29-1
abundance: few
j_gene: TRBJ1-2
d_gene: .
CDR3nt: TGCAGCGTTTATCGTCGGAACTATGGCTACACCTTC
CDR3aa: CSVYRRNYGYTF

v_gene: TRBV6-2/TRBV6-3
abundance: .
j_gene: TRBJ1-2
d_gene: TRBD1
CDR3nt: TGTGCCAGCAGTTACCGTCGCCGGGACAGTCTCAACTATGGCTACACCTTC
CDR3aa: CASSYRRRDSLNYGYTF

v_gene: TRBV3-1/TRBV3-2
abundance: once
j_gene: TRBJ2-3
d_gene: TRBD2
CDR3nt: TGTGCCAGCAGCCAACCACTAGCGGGGGGGAGCACAGATACGCAGTATTTT
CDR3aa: CASSQPLAGGSTDTQYF

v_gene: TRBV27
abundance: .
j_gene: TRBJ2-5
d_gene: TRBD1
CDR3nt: TGTGCCAGCAGTCTCACTCCACCGAGACCCGGGACAGGGGCGCGGGAGACCCAGTACTTC
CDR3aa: CASSLTPPRPGTGARETQYF

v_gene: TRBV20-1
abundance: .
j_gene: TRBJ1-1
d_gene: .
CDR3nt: TGCAGTGCTAGTATAATGAACACTGAAGCTTTCTTT
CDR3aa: CSASIMNTEAFF

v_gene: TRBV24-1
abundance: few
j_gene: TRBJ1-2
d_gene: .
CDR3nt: TGTGCCACCAGTGATTTTAACGAGGGAGTCTATGGCTACACCTTC
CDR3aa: CATSDFNEGVYGYTF

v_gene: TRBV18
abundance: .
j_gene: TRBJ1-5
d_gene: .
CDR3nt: TGTGCCAGCTCACCAATCGCGGGGACCAATCAGCCCCAGCATTTT
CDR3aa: CASSPIAGTNQPQHF

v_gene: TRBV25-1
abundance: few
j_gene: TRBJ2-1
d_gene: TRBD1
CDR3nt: TGTGCCAGCAGCCTGACAGGGGTGGTAAATGAGCAGTTCTTC
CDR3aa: CASSLTGVVNEQFF

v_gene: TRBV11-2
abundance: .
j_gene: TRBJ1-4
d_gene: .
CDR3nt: TGTGCCAGCAGCTTAGATCGCGGCGGTTATGAAAAACTGTTTTTT
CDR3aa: CASSLDRGGYEKLFF

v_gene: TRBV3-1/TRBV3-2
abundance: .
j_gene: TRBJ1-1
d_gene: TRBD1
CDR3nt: TGTGCCAGCAGCCATCATGGGACAGGAGAGACTGAAGCTTTCTTT
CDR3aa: CASSHHGTGETEAFF